This T cell receptor (beta chain) is from a study of T cell repertoires in cytomegalovirus infection. Study-level information: It was the public TCR beta signatures that indicated both CMV infection and matching HLA type. Whole-study results and caveats: CMV-specific HLA-C-restricted TCR beta clonotypes dominated the ex vivo response. Summed frequency of shared TCR beta families picked out CMV carriers who also had the relevant HLA.

TCRdb used MiXCR to reprocess the reads, holding one entry per CDR3 protein. Of under 800,000 distinct CDR3 sequences in the sample, 20% to 25% are singletons; the top ten hold around 8%. Germline V gene data show CDR1 as LNHDA and CDR2 as SQIVND (reference sequence). The CDR3 totals 18 residues. Between the trimmed V and J ends, which lost 3 bases and 0 bases, there was a span of 18 bases. Points on this clonotype: What it binds is not known.

The V call is TRBV19, the J call TRBJ2-1; D is undetermined. Sequencing was performed on CD8+ T cells from PBMCs. This clonotype was sampled from a human donor in good health (CMV status not recorded). Some clones in this sample may be carry-over from other donors' samples. The CDR3 DNA reads as TGTGCCAGTAGTATGCTCCCCGTGGCCCTAAGCTCCTACAATGAGCAGTTCTTC. This translates into CASSMLPVALSSYNEQFF.